The 21 T cell receptor beta chains given below trace back to one sample, sequenced in a study of T cells in Graves' hyperthyroidism and ophthalmopathy (dated by TCRdb to the late 2010s). The receptor library was made with multiplex PCR. This sample was sequenced with an Illumina HiSeq 2000. The TCR beta CDR3 regions were amplified from RNA transcripts. The TCR CDR3 was subjected to a first round of RT-PCR using the HTBI primer set and the Qiagen OneStep RT-PCR kit. The public reads were quality trimmed at Q25 with fastp and then assembled into clones with MiXCR by TCRdb, keeping productive beta chains. Entries are consolidated by CDR3 protein sequence, retaining the most common genes and DNA. This sample has 250,000 to 300,000 distinct CDR3 sequences in its table, and 13% of those were observed once. The top ten clones comprise about 8% of the sample. Sequencing was performed on blood. The receptors here all came from a woman younger than 45 with Graves' hyperthyroidism that later progressed to Graves' ophthalmopathy.

Comments on this clonotype: Germline and junction disagree at one end, which may indicate a read error. The chain is built from TRBV3-1 and TRBJ2-6; D unclear. This CDR3 contains 14 residues. Germline CDR1 reads LGHDT; CDR2 reads YNNKEL (reference sequence). CDR3 sequence: CASSPRSGANVLTF. CDR3 in DNA: TGTGCCAGCAGCCCCCGGTCTGGTGCCAACGTCCTGACTTTC.

This clonotype appeared many times. The J gene is TRBJ1-2, the V gene TRBV28; no reliable D call. Trimming removed 3 bases at V and 8 bases at J, with 10 bases between. The CDR3 is 12 residues long. The germline V gene has CDR1 MDHEN and CDR2 SYDVKM. The DNA for the CDR3 is TGTGCCAGCAGTTTCCCCCCGGGAGGCTACACCTTC. It encodes CASSFPPGGYTF.

This clonotype was counted at least ten times. The gene calls are TRBV7-3 and TRBJ2-1; 8 bases fit TRBD1. From germline, CDR1 is SGHTA and CDR2 FQGTGA. The trim removed 2 bases at V and 10 bases at J, leaving 7 bases unmatched. The length of the CDR3 is 14 residues. CDR3 residues: CASSLQTGVQEQFF. The DNA of the CDR3 is TGTGCCAGCAGCTTACAGACAGGGGTCCAGGAGCAGTTCTTC.

This clonotype appeared many times. The chain uses TRBV11-2 and TRBJ2-5; TRBD2 matches at 8 bases. CDR3 size: 14 residues. V was pared by 5 bases and J by 5 bases, with 7 bases of the junction left unmatched. Germline V gene sequence: CDR1 SGHAT, CDR2 FQNNGV. The CDR3 loop reads CASSPGLEVETQYF. The CDR3 DNA sequence: TGTGCCAGCAGCCCGGGACTAGAAGTGGAGACCCAGTACTTC.

This clonotype was seen ten or more times. The chain recombines TRBV18 with TRBJ1-5; weak D call: TRBD1 (6 bases). The ends were cut back, 0 bases at V and 1 base at J, with 10 bases in the middle. This CDR3 spans 16 amino acids. Germline V gene data show CDR1 as KGHSH and CDR2 as LQKENI. As DNA, the CDR3 is TGTGCCAGCTCACCACCGGGGGCGACGAGCAATCAGCCCCAGCATTTT. It yields the protein CASSPPGATSNQPQHF.

This clonotype was seen ten or more times. Relative to the germline gene, one junction end is altered; a read error may explain this. The chain combines TRBV20-1 with TRBJ2-1, with 10 bases identical to TRBD2. Germline lookup yields CDR1 DFQATT and CDR2 SNEGSKA (reference sequence). The CDR3 is made up of 14 amino acids. This CDR3 reads CSARAGGGRNEQFF. The CDR3 DNA is TGCAGTGCAAGAGCGGGAGGGGGGAGGAATGAGCAGTTCTTC.

The chain couples TRBV30 to TRBJ2-2, with TRBD2 as a possible D gene (6 bases). The length of the CDR3 is 15 residues. Germline V gene sequence: CDR1 GTSNPN, CDR2 SVGIG (reference sequence). V lost 3 bases and J 4 bases, leaving 15 bases between the germline ends. The CDR3 here is CAWSGRDGVTGELFF. In nucleotides, the CDR3 is TGTGCCTGGAGCGGGCGGGATGGAGTCACCGGGGAGCTGTTTTTT. Using reference TRBV30 and TRBJ2-2 for the parts outside the CDR3, the full variable domain is SQTIHQWPATLVQPVGSPLSLECTVEGTSNPNLYWYRQAAGRGLQLLFYSVGIGQISSEVPQNLSASRPQDRQFILSSKKLLLSDSGFYLCAWSGRDGVTGELFFGEGSRLTVL.

This clonotype was observed many times. This chain uses TRBV20-1 with TRBJ2-7, with 7 positions matching TRBD2. V shed 3 bases and J 0 bases; nucleotides not matched to a gene: 11. CDR3 size: 16 residues. From germline, CDR1 is DFQATT and CDR2 SNEGSKA (reference sequence). Here the CDR3 DNA reads TGCAGTGCTAGCAAGTTCAGCGGGGAGAGCTCCTACGAGCAGTACTTC. Protein product: CSASKFSGESSYEQYF.

This clonotype has a count of ten or more. The gene calls are TRBV7-9 and TRBJ2-3; D unresolved. The CDR3 has 12 residues. Germline V gene data show CDR1 as SEHNR and CDR2 as FQNEAQ (reference sequence). The V end was cut by 1 base, the J end by 7 bases, with 6 bases between. This chain's CDR3 is CASSLEGYTQYF. The CDR3 DNA sequence: TGTGCCAGCAGCTTAGAAGGCTATACGCAGTATTTT.

The chain joins TRBV27 to TRBJ1-1; the match to TRBD1 covers 7 bases. The length of the CDR3 is 13 residues. The V and J ends lost 9 bases and 3 bases, in that order; junction bases with no gene match: 7. Germline assignment: CDR1 MNHEY and CDR2 SMNVEV (reference sequence). CDR3 region: CASMQGEDTEAFF. DNA of the CDR3: TGTGCCAGTATGCAGGGGGAGGACACTGAAGCTTTCTTT.

This clonotype was detected only a few times. This chain connects TRBV9 to TRBJ1-3; D ambiguous. The CDR3 spans 15 residues. Deletions cut 0 bases from V and 0 bases from J, with 7 bases between. In germline, CDR1 is SGDLS, CDR2 YYNGEE. The CDR3 DNA reads TGTGCCAGCAGCGTAGATCCAGTCTCTGGAAACACCATATATTTT. It yields the protein CASSVDPVSGNTIYF.

This clonotype was seen at least ten times. The gene calls are TRBV4-3 and TRBJ1-4; D remains unclear. The CDR3 has 16 residues. Trimming left V 1 base short and J 8 bases short, with 17 bases between. The V gene's germline CDR1 is LGHNA and CDR2 YSLEER. CDR3: CASSQGGATDSEKLFF. In DNA form, the CDR3 reads TGCGCCAGCAGCCAAGGTGGAGCAACCGATTCAGAAAAACTGTTTTTT.

At least ten counts were recorded for this clonotype. The chain couples TRBV6-1 to TRBJ2-2, with D possibly matching TRBD2 (6 bases). Looked up from germline, CDR1 is MNHNS and CDR2 is SASEGT. Trimming cost V 8 bases and J 5 bases, with 18 bases left between them. This CDR3 is built from 15 residues. The CDR3 DNA follows: TGTGCCAGCTGCTCGAGCGGAGCGGGTACCGGGGAGCTGTTTTTT. As protein: CASCSSGAGTGELFF.

Many counts were recorded for this clonotype. The CDR3 DNA reads as TGTGCCAGCACCCCCCCAAGCGTGGAACTGACAGATACGCAGTATTTT. It codes for CASTPPSVELTDTQYF. V usage is TRBV28 and J usage is TRBJ2-3; D ambiguous. CDR1 is MDHEN, CDR2 SYDVKM, per germline. The CDR3 loop spans 16 amino acids. Trimming removed 7 bases from V and 3 bases from J, with 20 bases in between.

This clonotype was seen many times. CDR3: CASHGTTGPTGELFF. CDR3 coding DNA: TGTGCCAGCCATGGGACGACGGGGCCCACCGGGGAGCTGTTTTTT. The chain has TRBV2 and TRBJ2-2, with D perhaps being TRBD1 or TRBD2 (5 bases each). Germline V gene data show CDR1 as SNHLY and CDR2 as FYNNEI. The CDR3 has 15 residues. V gave up 8 bases and J gave up 4 bases, with 17 bases separating them.

This clonotype was seen a few times. This chain uses TRBV29-1 with TRBJ2-7, with unresolved D. This CDR3 is built from 11 residues. With 4 bases removed from V and 4 bases from J, the gap between germline ends came to 8 bases. Germline values: CDR1 SQVTM, CDR2 ANQGSEA. CDR3 sequence: CSVAGSYEQYF. CDR3 nucleotide sequence: TGCAGCGTTGCAGGTTCGTACGAGCAGTACTTC.

This clonotype was detected ten times or more. V and J are TRBV2 and TRBJ1-5; D not resolved. The CDR3 is made up of 14 amino acids. Germline values: CDR1 SNHLY, CDR2 FYNNEI. Trimming took off 5 bases at V and 4 bases at J, with 12 bases between the two ends. The CDR3 spells CASSRELGNQPQHF. In nucleotides, the CDR3 is TGTGCCAGCAGTCGAGAGCTGGGGAATCAGCCCCAGCATTTT.

A few counts support this clonotype. This may arise from a read error, as a much more abundant clone is one base away. This chain links TRBV12-3 or TRBV12-4 with TRBJ1-2; TRBD1 might be the D (6 bases). This CDR3 spans 12 amino acids. The CDR3 nucleotides read TGTGCCAGCAGTCCCGACAGGAGGGGCTGCACCTTC. Translated: CASSPDRRGCTF.

This chain connects TRBV24-1 to TRBJ2-7, with D perhaps matching TRBD1 or TRBD2 (5 bases each). Trimming took 3 bases from V and 6 from J, leaving 11 bases between them. This CDR3 is built from 13 residues. Per the germline V gene, CDR1 is KGHDR and CDR2 is SFDVKD. This chain's CDR3 is CATSDGGRREQYF. CDR3 sequence (DNA): TGTGCCACCAGTGATGGGGGTCGGCGCGAGCAGTACTTC.

This clonotype was counted ten times or more. The chain links TRBV7-9 to TRBJ2-5, with TRBD2 matching 10 bases. Trimming took 5 bases from V and 4 from J; bases not matched to a gene: 7. The CDR3 runs to 15 residues. CDR1 SEHNR and CDR2 FQNEAQ come from the germline V gene (reference sequence). The CDR3 is CASSDPGLASETQYF. The CDR3 DNA is TGTGCCAGCAGCGACCCGGGACTAGCGTCAGAGACCCAGTACTTC.

This clonotype was detected ten times or more. The J gene is TRBJ2-1, the V gene TRBV18; possible D gene TRBD1, 6 bases. Germline loops: CDR1 KGHSH, CDR2 LQKENI. The CDR3 is made up of 15 amino acids. The V end was cut by 3 bases, the J end by 3 bases, with 12 bases between. The CDR3 region is CASSPGQLLYNEQFF. For the CDR3, the DNA is TGTGCCAGCTCACCCGGACAGCTCCTCTACAATGAGCAGTTCTTC.